This T cell receptor (beta chain) was sequenced for a study of blood T cell repertoires in COVID-19. Across the whole study: COVID-19 samples from acute and convalescent phases originated in the United States, Italy and Spain. Sample material is recorded as cDNA or gDNA derived from T cells, B-cell-depleted T cells, or PBMCs.

Germline CDR1 and CDR2: SGHRS and YFSETQ. The CDR3 is 13 amino acids. Trimming pared 2 bases from V and 0 bases from J, leaving 6 bases between. Remarks on this clone: Other nucleotide sequences from this sample produce the same CDR3.

As originally analysed: Estimates of nucleated cell counts were drawn from the amplification of reference gene primers. The protocol was immunoSEQ multiplex PCR, while the TCRdb copy is restricted to in-frame clones and leaves out a portion. V and J calls and clone size follow that table, whereas D and trimming were derived from the DNA. The table includes about 260,000 clones, 75% to 90% detected once. Sequenced: peripheral blood. The receptor comes from a woman aged 40 to 50 who had recovered from COVID-19. The chain uses TRBV5-1 and TRBJ2-7; D is uncertain. Written as DNA, the CDR3 is TGCGCCAGCAGCTTCGATAGCTCCTACGAGCAGTACTTC. It encodes CASSFDSSYEQYF.